This TCR beta chain was identified during a study of shared clonotypes between healthy human individuals. Study-wide context: Donor ages ranged 18 to 49 years: two women, a few men.

Positive CCR7 selection of CD45RO-negative cells yielded the naive CD8 cells, and terminally differentiated effector memory CD45RA+ cells were excluded. Deep was the level used in running the assay. The protocol was immunoSEQ multiplex PCR, while the TCRdb copy is restricted to in-frame clones and leaves out a portion. The sample contains roughly 2,000,000 clones, around 95% of which appear only once. On this clone itself: No antigen is known for it.

Study-wide results and caveats: Of the naive CD4 clonotypes, about 5.4% were shared across a few donors.

Germline loops: CDR1 SQVTM, CDR2 ANQGSEA. V was cut by 3 bases and J by 3 bases, with 11 bases left in between. This CDR3 is built from 13 residues. The chain has TRBV29-1 and TRBJ1-2; D uncertain. This clonotype was obtained from a young man in good health. Some clones in this sample may be carry-over from other donors' samples. Material for sequencing was naive CD8+ T cells from PBMCs. The CDR3 loop is CSVDDSPYYGYTF. The CDR3 DNA reads TGCAGCGTTGACGATTCCCCGTACTATGGCTACACCTTC.